This T cell receptor (beta chain) was found in a study of response to subunit inactivated influenza vaccine. There are many counts of this clonotype. Its target is unknown. TCRdb used MiXCR to reprocess the RT-PCR reads, holding one entry per CDR3 protein. Of hundreds of thousands of distinct CDR3 sequences listed, approximately 12% are singletons. Regarding the study as a whole: The study's authors posited that every seasonal influenza vaccination enlists few new T cells.

Per the germline V gene, CDR1 is DFQATT and CDR2 is SNEGSKA (reference sequence). The J segment lost 4 bases and the V segment lost 5 bases, leaving 1 base of the junction unmatched. This CDR3 contains 12 residues. The chain carries TRBV20-1 and TRBJ2-5; 10 bases are a match to TRBD1. This receptor was taken from a middle-aged man who received an inactivated influenza vaccine. Sequenced here: PBMCs from blood, sampled roughly 47 days after vaccination. CDR3 sequence reads: CSAGDRGETQYF. The CDR3 DNA sequence: TGCAGTGCTGGGGACAGGGGAGAGACCCAGTACTTC.